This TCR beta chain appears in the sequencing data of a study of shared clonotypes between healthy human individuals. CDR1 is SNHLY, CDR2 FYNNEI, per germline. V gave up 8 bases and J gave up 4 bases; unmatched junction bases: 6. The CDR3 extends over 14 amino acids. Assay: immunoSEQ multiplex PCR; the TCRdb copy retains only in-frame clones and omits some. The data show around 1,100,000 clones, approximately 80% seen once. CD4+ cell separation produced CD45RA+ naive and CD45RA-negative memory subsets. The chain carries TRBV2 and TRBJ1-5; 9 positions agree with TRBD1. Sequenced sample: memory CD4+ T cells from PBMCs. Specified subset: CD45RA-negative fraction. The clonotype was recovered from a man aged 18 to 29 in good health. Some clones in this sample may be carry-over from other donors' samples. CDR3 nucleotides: TGTGCCAGCCGCGACGGACAGGGGAATCAGCCCCAGCATTTT. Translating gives CASRDGQGNQPQHF. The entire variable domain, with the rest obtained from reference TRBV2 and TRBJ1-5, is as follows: EPEVTQTPSHQVTQMGQEVILRCVPISNHLYFYWYRQILGQKVEFLVSFYNNEISEKSEIFDDQFSVERPDGSNFTLKIRSTKLEDSAMYFCASRDGQGNQPQHFGDGTRLSIL.